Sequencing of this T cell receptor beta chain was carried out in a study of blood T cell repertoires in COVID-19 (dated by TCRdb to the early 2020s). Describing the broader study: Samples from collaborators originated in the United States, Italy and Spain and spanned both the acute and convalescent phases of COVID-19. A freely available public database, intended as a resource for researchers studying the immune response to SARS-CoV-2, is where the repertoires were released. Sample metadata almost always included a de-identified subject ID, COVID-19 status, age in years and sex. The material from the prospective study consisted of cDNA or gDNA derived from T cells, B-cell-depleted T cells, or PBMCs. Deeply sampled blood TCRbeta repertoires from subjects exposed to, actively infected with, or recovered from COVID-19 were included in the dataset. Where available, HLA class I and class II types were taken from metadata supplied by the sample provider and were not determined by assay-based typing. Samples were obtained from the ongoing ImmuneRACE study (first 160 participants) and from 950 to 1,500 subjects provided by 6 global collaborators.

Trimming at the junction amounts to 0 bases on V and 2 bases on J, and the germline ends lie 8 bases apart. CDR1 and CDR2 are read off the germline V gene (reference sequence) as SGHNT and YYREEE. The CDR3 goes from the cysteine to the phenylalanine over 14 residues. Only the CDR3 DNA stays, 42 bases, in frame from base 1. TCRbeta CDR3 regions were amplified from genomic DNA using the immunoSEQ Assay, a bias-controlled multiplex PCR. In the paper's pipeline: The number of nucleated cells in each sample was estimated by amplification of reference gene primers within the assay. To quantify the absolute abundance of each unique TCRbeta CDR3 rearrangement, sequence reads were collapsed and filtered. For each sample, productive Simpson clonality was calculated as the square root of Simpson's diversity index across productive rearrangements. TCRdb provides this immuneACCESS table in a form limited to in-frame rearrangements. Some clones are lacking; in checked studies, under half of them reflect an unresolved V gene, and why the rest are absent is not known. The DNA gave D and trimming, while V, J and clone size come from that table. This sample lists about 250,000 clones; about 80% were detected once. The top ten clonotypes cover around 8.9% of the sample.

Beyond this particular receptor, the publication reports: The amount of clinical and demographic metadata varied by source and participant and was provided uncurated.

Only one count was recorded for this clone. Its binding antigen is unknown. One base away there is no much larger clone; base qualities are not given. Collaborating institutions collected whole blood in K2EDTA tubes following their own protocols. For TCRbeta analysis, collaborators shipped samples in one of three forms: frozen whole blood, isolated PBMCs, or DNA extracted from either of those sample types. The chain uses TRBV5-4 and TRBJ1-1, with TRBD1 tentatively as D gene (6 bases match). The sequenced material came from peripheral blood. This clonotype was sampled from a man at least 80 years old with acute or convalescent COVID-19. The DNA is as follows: TGTGCCAGCAGCTTGGGACAGGCCAACACTGAAGCTTTCTTT. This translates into CASSLGQANTEAFF.